This T cell receptor beta chain was profiled in a study of control samples from healthy donors and cancer patients. In germline, CDR1 is LNHDA, CDR2 SQIVND (reference sequence). The V and J ends lost 3 bases and 0 bases respectively, with 12 bases between them. This CDR3 comprises 15 residues. The protocol was immunoSEQ multiplex PCR, while the TCRdb copy is restricted to in-frame clones and leaves out a portion. Of 110,000 to 150,000 clones in the sample, roughly 94% are singletons; the top ten hold 12% to 15%. This TCR derives from a man aged 60-69 years with colorectal cancer. The specimen sequenced was PBMCs. The V gene is TRBV19, the J gene TRBJ2-7, with D possibly called TRBD1 or TRBD2 (7 bases each). This CDR3 reads CASSMGGDSSYEQYF. CDR3 sequence (DNA): TGTGCCAGTAGTATGGGGGGGGACAGCTCCTACGAGCAGTACTTC.